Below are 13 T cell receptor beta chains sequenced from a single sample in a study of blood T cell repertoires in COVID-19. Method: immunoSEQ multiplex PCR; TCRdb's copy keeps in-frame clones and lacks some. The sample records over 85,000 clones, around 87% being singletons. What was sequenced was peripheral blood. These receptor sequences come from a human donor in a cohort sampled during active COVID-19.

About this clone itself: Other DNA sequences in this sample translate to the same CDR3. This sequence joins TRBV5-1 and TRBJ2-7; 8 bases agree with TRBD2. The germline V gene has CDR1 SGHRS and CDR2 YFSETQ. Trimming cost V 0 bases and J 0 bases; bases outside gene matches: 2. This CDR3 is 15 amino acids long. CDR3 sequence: CASSLAGGSSYEQYF. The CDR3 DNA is TGCGCCAGCAGCTTGGCGGGAGGGAGCTCCTACGAGCAGTACTTC.

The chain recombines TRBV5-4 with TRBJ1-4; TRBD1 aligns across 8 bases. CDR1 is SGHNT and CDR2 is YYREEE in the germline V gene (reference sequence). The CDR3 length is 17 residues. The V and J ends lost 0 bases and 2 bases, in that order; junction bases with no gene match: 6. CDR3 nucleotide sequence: TGTGCCAGCAGCTTGGTAGGACAGGGCTCTACTAATGAAAAACTGTTTTTT. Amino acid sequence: CASSLVGQGSTNEKLFF.

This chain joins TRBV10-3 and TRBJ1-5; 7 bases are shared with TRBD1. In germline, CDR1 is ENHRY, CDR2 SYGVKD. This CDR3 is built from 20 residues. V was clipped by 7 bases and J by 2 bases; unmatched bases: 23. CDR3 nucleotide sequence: TGTGCCATCACCCTATCACAGGGGTCGGGAATGGGCGGTGGCAATCAGCCCCAGCATTTT. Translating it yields CAITLSQGSGMGGGNQPQHF.

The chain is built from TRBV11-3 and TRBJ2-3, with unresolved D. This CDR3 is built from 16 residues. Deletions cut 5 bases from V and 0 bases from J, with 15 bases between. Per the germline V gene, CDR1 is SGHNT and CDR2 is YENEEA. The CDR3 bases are TGTGCCAGCAGCCCTAGGAGATCGTTTAGCACAGATACGCAGTATTTT. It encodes CASSPRRSFSTDTQYF.

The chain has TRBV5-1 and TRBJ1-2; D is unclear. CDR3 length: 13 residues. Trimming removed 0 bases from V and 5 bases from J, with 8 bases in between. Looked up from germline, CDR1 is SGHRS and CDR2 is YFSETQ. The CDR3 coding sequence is TGCGCCAGCAGCTTGGGCGGCCAGTATGGCTACACCTTC. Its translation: CASSLGGQYGYTF.

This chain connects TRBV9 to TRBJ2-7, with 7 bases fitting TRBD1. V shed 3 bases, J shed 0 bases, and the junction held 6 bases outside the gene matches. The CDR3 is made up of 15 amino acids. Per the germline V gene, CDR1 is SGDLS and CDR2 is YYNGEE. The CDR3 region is CASSADGTVSYEQYF. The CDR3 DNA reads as TGTGCCAGCAGCGCCGACGGGACAGTCTCCTACGAGCAGTACTTC.

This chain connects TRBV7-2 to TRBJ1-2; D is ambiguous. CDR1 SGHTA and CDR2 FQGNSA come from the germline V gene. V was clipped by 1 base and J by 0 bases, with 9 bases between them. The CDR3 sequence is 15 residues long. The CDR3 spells CASSLDGYTNYGYTF. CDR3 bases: TGTGCCAGCAGCTTAGACGGGTATACTAACTATGGCTACACCTTC. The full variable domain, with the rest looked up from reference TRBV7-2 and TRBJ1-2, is GAGVSQSPSNKVTEKGKDVELRCDPISGHTALYWYRQSLGQGLEFLIYFQGNSAPDKSGLPSDRFSAERTGGSVSTLTIQRTQQEDSAVYLCASSLDGYTNYGYTFGSGTRLTVV.

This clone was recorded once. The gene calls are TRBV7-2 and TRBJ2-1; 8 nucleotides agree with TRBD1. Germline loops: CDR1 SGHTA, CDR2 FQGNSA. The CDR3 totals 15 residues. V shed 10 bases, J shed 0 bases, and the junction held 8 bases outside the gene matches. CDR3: CANRQGLSSYNEQFF. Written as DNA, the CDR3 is TGTGCCAACAGACAGGGGTTAAGCTCCTACAATGAGCAGTTCTTC.

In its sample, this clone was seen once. CDR3 nucleotides: TGTGCCAGCAGCGTAGATCTAAACTATGGCTACACCTTC. Translated, it gives CASSVDLNYGYTF. J is TRBJ1-2 and V is TRBV9; D gene unclear. The CDR3 has 13 residues. Trimming pared 0 bases from V and 2 bases from J, leaving 5 bases between. The V gene's germline CDR1 is SGDLS and CDR2 YYNGEE.

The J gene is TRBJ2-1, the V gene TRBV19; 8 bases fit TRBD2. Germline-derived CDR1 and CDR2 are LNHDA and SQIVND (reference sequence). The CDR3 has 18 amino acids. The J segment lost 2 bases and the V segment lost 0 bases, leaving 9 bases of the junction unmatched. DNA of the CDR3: TGTGCCAGTAGTATAGACTCGAACGGGGGGGCCCCCTACAATGAGCAGTTCTTC. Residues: CASSIDSNGGAPYNEQFF.

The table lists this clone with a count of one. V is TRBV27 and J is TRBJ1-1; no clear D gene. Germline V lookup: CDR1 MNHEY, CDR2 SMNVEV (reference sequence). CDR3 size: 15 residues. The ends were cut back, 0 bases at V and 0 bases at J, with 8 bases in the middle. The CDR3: CASSLSPQMNTEAFF. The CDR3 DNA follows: TGTGCCAGCAGTTTATCTCCCCAAATGAACACTGAAGCTTTCTTT.

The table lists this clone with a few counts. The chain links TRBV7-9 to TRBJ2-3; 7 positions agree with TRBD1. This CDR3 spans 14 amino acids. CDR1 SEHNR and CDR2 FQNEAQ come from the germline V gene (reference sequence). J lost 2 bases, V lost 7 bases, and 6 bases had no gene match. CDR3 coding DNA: TGTGCCAGCACACGTGAGGGGGCCACAGATACGCAGTATTTT. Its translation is CASTREGATDTQYF.

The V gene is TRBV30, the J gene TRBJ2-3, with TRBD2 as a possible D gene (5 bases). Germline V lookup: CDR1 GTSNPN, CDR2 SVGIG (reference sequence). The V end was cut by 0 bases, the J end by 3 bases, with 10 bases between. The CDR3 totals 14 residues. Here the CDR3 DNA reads TGTGCCTGGAGTGTATTGGGGAGTACAGATACGCAGTATTTT. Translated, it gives CAWSVLGSTDTQYF.